Below are 26 T cell receptor beta chains sequenced from a single sample in a study of blood T cell repertoires in COVID-19. The table came from immunoSEQ multiplex PCR; TCRdb's copy has only in-frame clones and leaves some out. The sample lists roughly 300,000 clones; about 90% were seen once. Sequenced sample: peripheral blood. Receptors were obtained from a woman aged 25-40 years with COVID-19, enrolled during active disease.

On this clone: The sample contains more than one DNA sequence encoding this CDR3. This chain joins TRBV6-5 and TRBJ2-7, with D tentatively TRBD2 (6 bases). Trimming removed 2 bases at V and 6 bases at J, with 8 bases between. The CDR3 has 12 amino acids. Germline CDR1 is MNHEY and CDR2 is SVGAGI. The CDR3 DNA reads TGTGCCAGCAGTTACCGGAGGGGCGAGCAGTACTTC. This gives the protein CASSYRRGEQYF.

This clone appeared a few times. The chain uses TRBV19 and TRBJ1-6; 8 positions agree with TRBD1. The CDR3 consists of 13 residues. Losses at the gene ends were 4 bases for V and 14 bases for J; bases not matched to a gene: 7. Per germline, CDR1 LNHDA and CDR2 SQIVND (reference sequence). CDR3 DNA sequence: TGTGCCAGTAGTAATCGGGACAGGACTTCCCTCCACTTT. Residues: CASSNRDRTSLHF.

This chain uses TRBV27 with TRBJ1-6; weak D call: TRBD1 (5 bases). Germline V gives CDR1 MNHEY, CDR2 SMNVEV (reference sequence). Trimming took off 10 bases at V and 10 bases at J, with 17 bases between the two ends. The CDR3 consists of 13 residues. This CDR3 is CATSLGARSPLHF. As DNA, the CDR3 is TGTGCCACCTCCTTAGGGGCCCGCTCACCCCTCCACTTT.

The chain links TRBV11-2 to TRBJ2-7; 10 bases fit TRBD1. CDR1 and CDR2 (germline): SGHAT, FQNNGV. Unmatched junction bases numbered 5, after V lost 1 base and J lost 2 bases. This CDR3 has 16 amino acids. The chain's CDR3 is CASSLADRGGPYEQYF. CDR3 DNA sequence: TGTGCCAGCAGCTTAGCGGACAGGGGGGGACCCTACGAGCAGTACTTC.

The V call is TRBV12-3 or TRBV12-4, the J call TRBJ2-5, with D uncertain. The CDR3 is 12 residues long. Trimming pared 8 bases from V and 4 bases from J, leaving 11 bases between. The CDR3: CASAFLPETQYF. Written as DNA, the CDR3 is TGTGCCAGCGCGTTCCTCCCAGAGACCCAGTACTTC.

The chain carries TRBV14 and TRBJ2-5, with TRBD2 matching 7 bases. Germline lookup yields CDR1 SGHDN and CDR2 FVKESK. The CDR3 totals 18 residues. Trimming at V came to 3 bases and at J to 4 bases, leaving 17 bases not matched to a gene. This CDR3 is CASSQGVLLARMGETQYF. Written as DNA, the CDR3 is TGTGCCAGCAGCCAGGGGGTATTACTAGCGCGAATGGGAGAGACCCAGTACTTC.

The rearrangement uses TRBV5-1 and TRBJ2-7, with TRBD2 as a possible D gene (5 bases). CDR1 SGHRS and CDR2 YFSETQ come from the germline V gene. Trimming stripped 1 base from V and 5 bases from J, with 7 bases between. The CDR3 spans 12 residues. The CDR3 region is CASSLYSDEQYF. DNA of the CDR3: TGCGCCAGCAGCTTGTATAGCGACGAGCAGTACTTC.

The chain couples TRBV4-1 to TRBJ1-5; 10 bases match TRBD1. V was pared by 5 bases and J by 4 bases, with 11 bases of the junction left unmatched. This CDR3 comprises 17 residues. Germline lookup yields CDR1 MGHRA and CDR2 YSYEKL. The CDR3 reads CASSIRQGADGNQPQHF. The CDR3 DNA reads TGCGCCAGCAGCATCCGACAGGGGGCGGATGGGAATCAGCCCCAGCATTTT.

The chain uses TRBV15 and TRBJ1-2; D unresolved. Looked up from germline, CDR1 is LNHNV and CDR2 is YYDKDF (reference sequence). The V gene lost 3 bases and the J gene lost 5 bases, with 7 bases spanning the gap. The CDR3 runs 12 residues. The CDR3 reads CATSRAEYGYTF. Written as DNA, the CDR3 is TGTGCCACCAGCAGGGCCGAATATGGCTACACCTTC.

V gene TRBV6-5 combines with J gene TRBJ2-7; 10 positions agree with TRBD1. This CDR3 is 14 amino acids long. J lost 4 bases, V lost 5 bases, and 5 bases had no gene match. Germline V gene lookup returns CDR1 MNHEY and CDR2 SVGAGI. The CDR3 DNA sequence: TGTGCCAGCAGTCGGGACAGGGGAGGGTACGAGCAGTACTTC. Translated: CASSRDRGGYEQYF.

V is TRBV27 and J is TRBJ2-7; 9 positions match TRBD1. The V segment lost 4 bases and the J segment 2 bases; nucleotides outside the gene matches: 6. CDR3 size: 15 residues. The germline gives CDR1 MNHEY, CDR2 SMNVEV (reference sequence). The CDR3 nucleotides are TGTGCCAGCAGTTCCCCCGGGACAGGGACCTACGAGCAGTACTTC. Amino acid sequence: CASSSPGTGTYEQYF.

This chain connects TRBV19 to TRBJ2-1, with 13 nucleotides matching TRBD2. V lost 5 bases, J lost 13 bases, and 17 bases stayed unmatched. Germline V gives CDR1 LNHDA, CDR2 SQIVND (reference sequence). The CDR3 runs to 17 residues. CDR3 in amino acids: CASSSLSGTSGAYPQFF. The CDR3 DNA reads as TGTGCCAGTAGTTCCCTCTCCGGGACTAGCGGGGCGTACCCCCAGTTCTTC.

The chain couples TRBV10-2 to TRBJ2-2; TRBD1 agrees at 7 bases. V trimming: 10 bases; J trimming: 5 bases; junction bases outside the gene matches: 13. CDR3 length: 15 residues. The V gene's germline CDR1 is WSHSY and CDR2 SAAADI. In DNA, the CDR3 is TGCGCCACCCTAAGGGGGCGGGCTCGGACCGGGGAGCTGTTTTTT. Residues: CATLRGRARTGELFF.

The count of this clone is one. The CDR3 nucleotides read TGCGCCAGCAGCTTGTTAGGGACAGGAGAAGAAAAACTGTTTTTT. Translating gives CASSLLGTGEEKLFF. The rearrangement links TRBV5-1 to TRBJ1-4, with 8 bases lining up with TRBD1. Germline V gene data show CDR1 as SGHRS and CDR2 as YFSETQ. The V gene end was trimmed by 1 base and the J gene end by 8 bases; junction bases not matched to a gene: 7. The CDR3 extends over 15 amino acids. Looking up the rest from reference TRBV5-1 and TRBJ1-4 gives the full variable domain: KAGVTQTPRYLIKTRGQQVTLSCSPISGHRSVSWYQQTPGQGLQFLFEYFSETQRNKGNFPGRFSGRQFSNSRSEMNVSTLELGDSALYLCASSLLGTGEEKLFFGSGTQLSVL.

The chain has TRBV3-1 (or the pseudogene TRBV3-2) and TRBJ1-4; no clear D gene. From germline, CDR1 is LGHDT and CDR2 YNNKEL (reference sequence). With 0 bases removed from V and 8 bases from J, the gap between germline ends came to 16 bases. This CDR3 has 16 residues. This chain's CDR3 is CASSQDLSGTGEKLFF. In nucleotides, the CDR3 is TGTGCCAGCAGCCAAGATTTATCGGGTACTGGGGAAAAACTGTTTTTT.

This sequence joins TRBV11-3 and TRBJ2-1; 8 bases match TRBD2. CDR1 and CDR2 (germline): SGHNT, YENEEA. V gave up 4 bases and J gave up 2 bases; unmatched junction bases: 1. CDR3 length: 14 residues. The CDR3 DNA follows: TGTGCCAGCAGCTCGGGGGGGCCCTACAATGAGCAGTTCTTC. It specifies CASSSGGPYNEQFF.

The genes are TRBV4-2 and TRBJ2-1, with 8 bases identical to TRBD2. V trimming: 0 bases; J trimming: 4 bases; junction bases outside the gene matches: 2. The CDR3 runs 15 residues. The germline gives CDR1 LGHNA, CDR2 YNFKEQ. In DNA, the CDR3 is TGTGCCAGCAGCCAAGATACTAGCGGATACAATGAGCAGTTCTTC. Translated: CASSQDTSGYNEQFF.

This CDR3 is CASSLVTGGNEQFF. The DNA of the CDR3 is TGTGCCAGCAGCTTAGTTACAGGGGGCAATGAGCAGTTCTTC. The chain carries TRBV7-9 and TRBJ2-1; TRBD1 matches 8 bases. V lost 1 base, J lost 6 bases, and 2 bases stayed unmatched. Germline V gene lookup returns CDR1 SEHNR and CDR2 FQNEAQ (reference sequence). The CDR3 consists of 14 residues.

V usage is TRBV3-1 (or the pseudogene TRBV3-2) and J usage is TRBJ2-1, with TRBD2 identical over 12 bases. V dropped 6 bases and J dropped 8; count of bases not matched to a gene: 8. This CDR3 contains 15 residues. CDR1 LGHDT and CDR2 YNNKEL come from the germline V gene (reference sequence). CDR3 loop: CASSLTSGGPDEQFF. Here the CDR3 DNA reads TGTGCCAGCAGTCTCACTAGCGGGGGGCCTGATGAGCAGTTCTTC.

The J gene is TRBJ2-7, the V gene TRBV29-1; D is possibly TRBD1 (5 bases). V was clipped by 6 bases and J by 0 bases, with 15 bases between them. Germline CDR1 reads SQVTM; CDR2 reads ANQGSEA. This CDR3 has 14 residues. The CDR3 loop is CSVAETEYSYEQYF. CDR3 coding DNA: TGCAGCGTCGCGGAGACAGAGTACTCCTACGAGCAGTACTTC.

J is TRBJ1-1 and V is TRBV6-5, with no clear D. The CDR3 runs to 16 residues. V was cut by 0 bases and J by 0 bases, with 11 bases left in between. Per germline, CDR1 MNHEY and CDR2 SVGAGI. CDR3 nucleotides: TGTGCCAGCAGTTACTCTTTCGGGTTGGTGAACACTGAAGCTTTCTTT. It specifies CASSYSFGLVNTEAFF.

As DNA, the CDR3 is TGTGCCAGCAGCTTAGTCTCTGGGGGGGCGTATGGCTACACCTTC. It encodes CASSLVSGGAYGYTF. The V call is TRBV7-6, the J call TRBJ1-2; D perhaps matches TRBD1 (6 bases). Germline V CDR1 and CDR2: SGHVS, FNYEAQ. Trimming removed 1 base from V and 5 bases from J, with 14 bases in between. This CDR3 is built from 15 residues.

The rearrangement links TRBV2 to TRBJ2-3; TRBD2 aligns across 8 bases. The CDR3 is 17 amino acids. Germline loops: CDR1 SNHLY, CDR2 FYNNEI. Losses at the gene ends were 6 bases for V and 2 bases for J; bases not matched to a gene: 13. For the CDR3, the DNA is TGTGCCAGCAGCCCTGGGGGGATTAGCGGGGCCACAGATACGCAGTATTTT. It translates to CASSPGGISGATDTQYF.

The chain is built from TRBV28 and TRBJ1-3, with 9 bases identical to TRBD1. Germline CDR1 MDHEN, CDR2 SYDVKM. There are 17 residues in the CDR3. V dropped 3 bases and J dropped 2; count of bases not matched to a gene: 8. The CDR3 coding sequence is TGTGCCAGCAGTTTTCTTTGGGACAGGGTGGCTGGAAACACCATATATTTT. Protein product: CASSFLWDRVAGNTIYF. The full variable domain, in which reference TRBV28 and TRBJ1-3 provide the parts outside the CDR3, is DVKVTQSSRYLVKRTGEKVFLECVQDMDHENMFWYRQDPGLGLRLIYFSYDVKMKEKGDIPEGYSVSREKKERFSLILESASTNQTSMYLCASSFLWDRVAGNTIYFGEGSWLTVV.

This rearrangement joins TRBV5-1 to TRBJ2-5, with 9 bases fitting TRBD2. This CDR3 has 14 residues. V trimming: 7 bases; J trimming: 4 bases; junction bases outside the gene matches: 8. Germline V CDR1 and CDR2: SGHRS, YFSETQ. This chain's CDR3 is CASRAGGRGETQYF. CDR3 DNA sequence: TGCGCCAGCCGAGCGGGGGGCCGAGGAGAGACCCAGTACTTC.

The chain couples TRBV28 to TRBJ2-7, with D perhaps TRBD1 (6 bases). CDR3 length: 15 amino acids. Germline values: CDR1 MDHEN, CDR2 SYDVKM. The ends were cut back, 6 bases at V and 5 bases at J, with 20 bases in the middle. The CDR3 sequence: CASSGKGQNLHEQYF. CDR3 bases: TGTGCCAGCAGCGGCAAGGGACAAAATCTTCACGAGCAGTACTTC.